Listed here is a single TCR beta chain. No antigen is known for it. The sample originates from a study of cytomegalovirus exposure and HLA in healthy donors. Germline CDR1 reads MGHRA; CDR2 reads YSYEKL. V trimming: 4 bases; J trimming: 4 bases; junction bases outside the gene matches: 6. This CDR3 has 14 amino acids. Whole-study results and caveats: In a later analysis, at a false discovery rate of 0.05, under 20,000 TCR beta sequences were associated with HLA alleles. In a later analysis, HLA-associated TCR beta chains were more clonally expanded than equally common others.

PCR was performed using 60 Vbeta and 13 Jbeta primers. Sequencing was performed with immunoSEQ multiplex PCR; in TCRdb, only in-frame clones are kept and a portion is missing. This sample carries roughly 120,000 clones, around 70% of them seen once, and the ten largest clones take 1.5% to 2%. The clonotype was recovered from a man younger than 45 in good health and CMV-seropositive. Material: PBMCs. The chain is built from TRBV4-1 and TRBJ1-2, with 7 bases that match TRBD1. CDR3 DNA sequence: TGCGCCAGCAGCCGACCGGGACAGAGCTATGGCTACACCTTC. It yields the protein CASSRPGQSYGYTF.